One sample yielded the 21 T cell receptor beta chains listed below, sequenced in a study of T cell responses to AZD1222 COVID-19 vaccine. Assay used: immunoSEQ multiplex PCR; TCRdb lists only in-frame clones, some missing. The data hold more than 150,000 clones, with 92% observed a single time. Sequenced here: peripheral blood, sampled 28 days after the second AZD1222 dose. These TCRs come from an adult who received the AZD1222 COVID-19 vaccine.

In its sample, this clone was seen a few times. The chain links TRBV7-9 to TRBJ1-4, with 12 bases fitting TRBD1. V gave up 5 bases and J gave up 0 bases; unmatched junction bases: 7. The germline CDR1 and CDR2 sequences are SEHNR and FQNEAQ (reference sequence). The CDR3 consists of 18 residues. CDR3 sequence reads: CASSPGTGGAATNEKLFF. CDR3 coding DNA: TGTGCCAGCAGCCCCGGGACAGGGGGCGCGGCAACTAATGAAAAACTGTTTTTT. The full variable domain, rest sourced from reference TRBV7-9 and TRBJ1-4, is DTGVSQNPRHKITKRGQNVTFRCDPISEHNRLYWYRQTLGQGPEFLTYFQNEAQLEKSRLLSDRFSAERPKGSFSTLEIQRTEQGDSAMYLCASSPGTGGAATNEKLFFGSGTQLSVL.

The chain joins TRBV10-3 to TRBJ1-6, with a possible D match to TRBD1 (6 bases). The CDR3 is 14 amino acids. V lost 2 bases to trimming and J lost 10 bases, with 12 bases between them. The germline V gene encodes CDR1 ENHRY and CDR2 SYGVKD. CDR3 sequence: CAISERGAYSPLHF. The CDR3 DNA is TGTGCCATCAGTGAGCGGGGGGCTTACTCACCCCTCCACTTT.

The V gene is TRBV6-1, the J gene TRBJ2-7, with D hard to call. The CDR3 is 14 residues long. Germline V CDR1 and CDR2: MNHNS, SASEGT. The V end was cut by 1 base, the J end by 1 base, with 8 bases between. CDR3 residues: CASSEDWQSYEQYF. The CDR3 DNA reads as TGTGCCAGCAGTGAAGACTGGCAGTCCTACGAGCAGTACTTC.

The chain employs TRBV9 and TRBJ2-5, with D possibly being TRBD2 (6 bases). Trimming removed 0 bases at V and 4 bases at J, with 13 bases between. Germline assignment: CDR1 SGDLS and CDR2 YYNGEE. The CDR3 runs 15 residues. The CDR3 protein is CASSVDGGAGETQYF. The CDR3 bases are TGTGCCAGCAGCGTAGACGGAGGGGCCGGAGAGACCCAGTACTTC.

The V gene is TRBV9, the J gene TRBJ1-4, with 7 bases identical to TRBD1. The length of the CDR3 is 15 residues. Germline CDR1 is SGDLS and CDR2 is YYNGEE. The V segment lost 0 bases and the J segment 5 bases; nucleotides outside the gene matches: 4. The CDR3, as DNA: TGTGCCAGCAGCGTAGCAGGGGGTCCCAATGAAAAACTGTTTTTT. It encodes CASSVAGGPNEKLFF. The whole variable domain, remainder taken from reference TRBV9 and TRBJ1-4, is DSGVTQTPKHLITATGQRVTLRCSPRSGDLSVYWYQQSLDQGLQFLIQYYNGEERAKGNILERFSAQQFPDLHSELNLSSLELGDSALYFCASSVAGGPNEKLFFGSGTQLSVL.

The chain uses TRBV7-2 and TRBJ2-1, with 10 positions matching TRBD2. The CDR3 has 16 amino acids. The germline gives CDR1 SGHTA, CDR2 FQGNSA. The V gene end was trimmed by 2 bases and the J gene end by 7 bases; junction bases not matched to a gene: 8. This CDR3 is CASSLKAASGGNEQFF. The CDR3 nucleotides read TGTGCCAGCAGCTTAAAGGCGGCTAGCGGGGGTAATGAGCAGTTCTTC.

This clone was seen only once. This sequence joins TRBV6-5 and TRBJ2-3, with D hard to call. V was clipped by 2 bases and J by 0 bases, with 6 bases between them. Germline values: CDR1 MNHEY, CDR2 SVGAGI. This CDR3 comprises 14 residues. CDR3: CASSYRESTDTQYF. The DNA of the CDR3 is TGTGCCAGCAGTTACAGAGAAAGCACAGATACGCAGTATTTT.

This clone was recorded only once. The chain is built from TRBV29-1 and TRBJ1-2, with D perhaps TRBD1 (5 bases). This CDR3 has 13 amino acids. Germline lookup yields CDR1 SQVTM and CDR2 ANQGSEA. V was trimmed by 4 bases and J by 1 base, leaving 10 bases between them. Here the CDR3 reads CSVARDLNYGYTF. Written as DNA, the CDR3 is TGCAGCGTTGCTCGGGACCTTAACTATGGCTACACCTTC.

The chain recombines TRBV2 with TRBJ1-1; 9 bases fit TRBD1. The CDR3 loop spans 14 amino acids. The germline V gene has CDR1 SNHLY and CDR2 FYNNEI. Losses at the gene ends were 7 bases for V and 4 bases for J; bases not matched to a gene: 7. CDR3 bases: TGTGCCAGCACCCAGACAGGGGGAATCACTGAAGCTTTCTTT. Translating it yields CASTQTGGITEAFF.

This chain connects TRBV12-3 or TRBV12-4 to TRBJ2-2; D is possibly TRBD2 (5 bases). The V end was cut by 10 bases, the J end by 9 bases, with 15 bases between. The CDR3 contains 12 residues. The CDR3 DNA is TGTGCCACCAGAGGGTCGCTTCGGGAGCTGTTTTTT. Protein: CATRGSLRELFF.

V usage is TRBV2 and J usage is TRBJ1-2, with TRBD1 matching 8 bases. Germline V gene data show CDR1 as SNHLY and CDR2 as FYNNEI. The V segment lost 10 bases and the J segment 4 bases; nucleotides outside the gene matches: 8. There are 13 residues in the CDR3. This chain's CDR3 is CANRTGSGYGYTF. In DNA, the CDR3 is TGTGCCAACCGGACAGGGTCGGGCTATGGCTACACCTTC.

The rearrangement uses TRBV28 and TRBJ1-2; 8 nucleotides line up with TRBD1. Losses at the gene ends were 8 bases for V and 8 bases for J; bases not matched to a gene: 13. Germline CDR1 MDHEN, CDR2 SYDVKM. There are 14 residues in the CDR3. This CDR3 reads CASGLGQGAGGYTF. CDR3 DNA sequence: TGTGCCAGCGGGTTGGGGCAGGGGGCGGGAGGCTACACCTTC.

The rearrangement links TRBV6-2 or TRBV6-3 to TRBJ1-1; D not resolved. Germline CDR1 reads MNHEY; CDR2 reads SVGEGT. Trimming left V 2 bases short and J 1 base short, with 8 bases between. This CDR3 has 14 amino acids. The CDR3 DNA reads as TGTGCCAGCAGTTACCACACTGCGAACACTGAAGCTTTCTTT. Its translation is CASSYHTANTEAFF.

V is TRBV4-1 and J is TRBJ1-4; a weak D match, TRBD1 (5 bases). In germline, CDR1 is MGHRA, CDR2 YSYEKL. The ends were cut back, 1 base at V and 4 bases at J, with 10 bases in the middle. The CDR3 extends over 15 amino acids. The CDR3 is CASSQGRQFNEKLFF. In DNA, the CDR3 is TGCGCCAGCAGCCAAGGGCGACAGTTTAATGAAAAACTGTTTTTT.

This clone was counted a single time. The chain employs TRBV24-1 and TRBJ2-1; no clear D. The CDR3 totals 13 residues. The germline V gene has CDR1 KGHDR and CDR2 SFDVKD. Trimming stripped 3 bases from V and 11 bases from J, with 13 bases between. The CDR3 spells CATSDAHQEKQFF. For the CDR3, the DNA is TGTGCCACCAGTGATGCCCATCAGGAGAAGCAGTTCTTC.

CDR3 sequence: CAISESRNSYGYTF. CDR3 bases: TGTGCCATCAGTGAGTCACGGAATTCGTATGGCTACACCTTC. The V call is TRBV10-3, the J call TRBJ1-2; D is unclear. The CDR3 covers 14 residues. V shed 0 bases and J shed 5 bases, with 10 bases lying between them. Germline lookup yields CDR1 ENHRY and CDR2 SYGVKD.

This clone was counted only a few times. The chain links TRBV7-3 to TRBJ2-2, with 8 bases fitting TRBD1. Germline V gene data show CDR1 as SGHTA and CDR2 as FQGTGA. The CDR3 totals 16 residues. V lost 8 bases to trimming and J lost 2 bases; unmatched junction nucleotides: 10. The CDR3 sequence: CASGPGTGANTGELFF. The CDR3 nucleotides read TGTGCCAGCGGACCCGGGACAGGAGCTAACACCGGGGAGCTGTTTTTT.

J is TRBJ2-2 and V is TRBV19; D might be TRBD1 (5 bases). Between the trimmed V and J ends, which lost 5 bases and 5 bases, there was a span of 15 bases. This CDR3 has 15 residues. Germline CDR1 reads LNHDA; CDR2 reads SQIVND (reference sequence). CDR3 amino acids: CASSGAVTKTGELFF. The DNA for the CDR3 is TGTGCCAGTAGTGGGGCGGTAACAAAAACCGGGGAGCTGTTTTTT.

The chain couples TRBV27 to TRBJ2-7, with a possible D match to TRBD1 (5 bases). This CDR3 has 13 residues. The V and J ends lost 6 bases and 7 bases respectively, with 16 bases between them. CDR1 is MNHEY and CDR2 is SMNVEV in the germline V gene (reference sequence). The DNA for the CDR3 is TGTGCCAGCAGCCCAGGGTTGGGCGGTGAGCAGTACTTC. Residues: CASSPGLGGEQYF.

The chain recombines TRBV6-1 with TRBJ1-4; perhaps TRBD1 as D (6 bases). The CDR3 extends over 14 amino acids. Germline V CDR1 and CDR2: MNHNS, SASEGT. V lost 1 base and J lost 4, with 7 bases in between. CDR3 sequence reads: CASSEGRGNEKLFF. CDR3 in DNA: TGTGCCAGCAGTGAAGGCAGGGGTAATGAAAAACTGTTTTTT.

V is TRBV11-2 and J is TRBJ2-1; 15 bases map to TRBD2. This CDR3 spans 15 amino acids. J was trimmed by 9 bases and V by 5 bases; bases with no gene match: 5. The germline V gene has CDR1 SGHAT and CDR2 FQNNGV. The CDR3 loop reads CASSPGLAGGVEQFF. In DNA form, the CDR3 reads TGTGCCAGCAGCCCGGGACTAGCGGGAGGAGTTGAGCAGTTCTTC.